This T cell receptor beta chain comes out of a study of blood T cell repertoires in COVID-19. The wider study: The United States, Italy and Spain supplied acute and convalescent COVID-19 samples. Nucleic acid was either cDNA or gDNA, and it came from T cells, B-cell-depleted T cells, or PBMCs.

CDR1 and CDR2 from the germline V gene are SGHTA and FQGNSA. The V gene lost 1 base and the J gene lost 4 bases, with 11 bases spanning the gap. There are 15 residues in the CDR3. Original analysis: Estimation of nucleated cell counts relied on the amplification of reference gene primers. Generated by immunoSEQ multiplex PCR, the TCRdb table keeps only in-frame clones and is missing some. V, J and clone size were drawn from that table, and D and trimming were deduced from the DNA. The table shows some 200,000 clones, with around 90% occurring only once. The specimen sequenced was peripheral blood. This receptor was taken from a middle-aged man with acute or convalescent COVID-19. V and J are TRBV7-2 and TRBJ2-1, with unresolved D. The CDR3 sequence is CASSLDQSLYNEQFF. CDR3 nucleotide sequence: TGTGCCAGCAGCTTAGACCAGTCCCTGTACAATGAGCAGTTCTTC. The full variable domain, completed using reference TRBV7-2 and TRBJ2-1, is GAGVSQSPSNKVTEKGKDVELRCDPISGHTALYWYRQSLGQGLEFLIYFQGNSAPDKSGLPSDRFSAERTGGSVSTLTIQRTQQEDSAVYLCASSLDQSLYNEQFFGPGTRLTVL.